These 26 T cell receptor beta chains were all obtained from the same sample, sequenced in a study of T cell repertoires in cytomegalovirus infection. Via MiXCR, TCRdb re-called the reads, giving one row per CDR3 protein. The sample consists of roughly 500,000 distinct CDR3 sequences, approximately 15% of them appearing once. The sequenced material came from CD8+ T cells from PBMCs. The source is a human donor in good health (CMV status not recorded). Some clones in this sample may be carry-over from other donors' samples.

This clonotype appeared a few times. The chain uses TRBV7-9 and TRBJ2-7, with 7 bases fitting TRBD1. After removal of 5 bases from V and 6 bases from J, the junction contained 16 bases not matched to a gene. CDR1 and CDR2 (germline): SEHNR, FQNEAQ (reference sequence). The CDR3 has 16 residues. CDR3 protein: CASSPPTGRGFLEQYF. In DNA form, the CDR3 reads TGTGCCAGCAGCCCCCCGACAGGGCGAGGATTCCTCGAGCAGTACTTC. Full variable domain (remainder filled in from reference TRBV7-9 and TRBJ2-7): DTGVSQNPRHKITKRGQNVTFRCDPISEHNRLYWYRQTLGQGPEFLTYFQNEAQLEKSRLLSDRFSAERPKGSFSTLEIQRTEQGDSAMYLCASSPPTGRGFLEQYFGPGTRLTVT.

This clonotype was counted only a few times. V gene TRBV28 combines with J gene TRBJ1-3; unclear D gene. The V and J ends lost 3 bases and 4 bases respectively, with 7 bases between them. Per germline, CDR1 MDHEN and CDR2 SYDVKM. The CDR3 has 13 residues. The CDR3 coding sequence is TGTGCCAGCAGTTTCCCGGAAGGAAACACCATATATTTT. Its protein product is CASSFPEGNTIYF.

At least ten counts were recorded for this clonotype. V usage is TRBV4-2 and J usage is TRBJ2-3, with D tentatively TRBD2 (5 bases). Trimming shortened V by 0 bases and J by 6 bases, and 16 bases separated the two germline ends. In germline, CDR1 is LGHNA, CDR2 YNFKEQ. CDR3 size: 16 residues. CDR3 residues: CASSQDGEYSGDTQYF. CDR3 in DNA: TGTGCCAGCAGCCAAGATGGGGAGTATTCGGGCGATACGCAGTATTTT.

This clonotype showed up many times. CDR3 nucleotides: TGTGCCAGCAGCCCTAGGACTAGCGGGGGGCCCTCCTACAATGAGCAGTTCTTC. It specifies CASSPRTSGGPSYNEQFF. The chain joins TRBV11-3 to TRBJ2-1; 14 bases are a match to TRBD2. J was trimmed by 0 bases and V by 5 bases; bases with no gene match: 6. The germline gives CDR1 SGHNT, CDR2 YENEEA. This CDR3 has 18 residues.

This clonotype was detected many times. The chain has TRBV12-3 or TRBV12-4 and TRBJ2-6; a possible D gene is TRBD2 (5 bases). The CDR3 contains 17 residues. Trimming removed 3 bases at V and 3 bases at J, with 15 bases between. CDR3 nucleotide sequence: TGTGCCAGCAGTTTCTCGGGGAGAGTATATGGGGCCAACGTCCTGACTTTC. Protein: CASSFSGRVYGANVLTF.

This clonotype was seen ten or more times. V and J are TRBV28 and TRBJ1-2; TRBD1 matches at 9 bases. Germline-derived CDR1 and CDR2 are MDHEN and SYDVKM. This CDR3 region has 15 residues. V shed 4 bases, J shed 2 bases, and the junction held 5 bases outside the gene matches. CDR3 amino acids: CASSSRTGENYGYTF. CDR3 sequence (DNA): TGTGCCAGCAGTTCCCGGACAGGGGAGAACTATGGCTACACCTTC.

There are many counts of this clonotype. CDR3 in amino acids: CASSTSPGFSNTEAFF. CDR3 DNA: TGTGCCAGCAGCACTTCTCCTGGGTTTTCGAACACTGAAGCTTTCTTT. This chain links TRBV7-2 with TRBJ1-1; no firm D call. CDR3 size: 16 residues. Germline V gene sequence: CDR1 SGHTA, CDR2 FQGNSA. V lost 5 bases and J 1 base, leaving 17 bases between the germline ends.

This clonotype was counted at least ten times. The genes are TRBV6-4 and TRBJ2-2, with a tentative D call TRBD1 (5 bases). The CDR3 sequence is 15 residues long. Trimming took off 3 bases at V and 3 bases at J, with 11 bases between the two ends. The germline V gene encodes CDR1 MRHNA and CDR2 SNTAGT. CDR3 sequence (DNA): TGTGCCAGCAGTGAGTCGGTGGGGCACACCGGGGAGCTGTTTTTT. Translating gives CASSESVGHTGELFF.

With respect to this clonotype: The junction departs from the called germline gene at one end, perhaps through a read error. The chain has TRBV7-6 and TRBJ2-1; 13 bases line up with TRBD2. Germline CDR1 is SGHVS and CDR2 is FNYEAQ. This CDR3 has 21 residues. The CDR3 spells CASSQRPPGLAGADTYNEPFF. The CDR3 DNA sequence: TGTGCCAGCAGCCAACGACCACCTGGACTAGCGGGGGCGGATACCTACAATGAGCCGTTCTTC.

This clonotype was counted at least ten times. The V call is TRBV7-9, the J call TRBJ2-2; no reliable D call. The CDR3 sequence is 19 residues long. CDR1 SEHNR and CDR2 FQNEAQ come from the germline V gene (reference sequence). Trimming left V 0 bases short and J 1 base short, with 18 bases between. In DNA, the CDR3 is TGTGCCAGCAGCTTAGCGCAATATAGAAGTACCATGAACACCGGGGAGCTGTTTTTT. As protein: CASSLAQYRSTMNTGELFF.

To note about this clonotype: Compared with germline, one end of the junction differs, possibly owing to a read error. This chain joins TRBV7-8 and TRBJ1-1; 7 nucleotides match TRBD1. Germline V gene lookup returns CDR1 SGHVS and CDR2 FQNEAQ. The CDR3 spans 17 residues. CDR3 residues: CVSRLATGQAAGGEAFF. The CDR3 coding sequence is TGTGTCAGCAGATTAGCCACCGGACAGGCGGCGGGTGGTGAAGCTTTCTTT.

This clonotype was seen just once. The junction departs from the called germline gene at one end, perhaps through a read error. CDR3 DNA: TGTGCCAGCAGCCAAGATGTGGGGGGCCCTTCACCCCTCCACTTT. Translating it yields CASSQDVGGPSPLHF. The chain links TRBV4-1 to TRBJ1-6; a weak D match, TRBD1 (6 bases). Germline CDR1 MGHRA, CDR2 YSYEKL. This CDR3 is 15 amino acids long.

V and J are TRBV20-1 and TRBJ2-3; possible D gene TRBD2, 8 bases. The CDR3 contains 15 residues. Germline V gives CDR1 DFQATT, CDR2 SNEGSKA (reference sequence). V dropped 6 bases and J dropped 5 bases, with 21 bases sitting between them. CDR3 region: CSALAGQTVGDTQYF. The CDR3 coding sequence is TGCAGTGCCTTAGCGGGACAGACGGTGGGAGATACGCAGTATTTT.

V gene TRBV5-6 combines with J gene TRBJ2-1, with 9 positions matching TRBD1. V was clipped by 2 bases and J by 4 bases; unmatched bases: 4. From germline, CDR1 is SGHDT and CDR2 YYEEEE. The CDR3 is made up of 15 amino acids. CDR3 sequence (DNA): TGTGCCAGCAGCTTTTTGGGACAGGGATACAATGAGCAGTTCTTC. This translates into CASSFLGQGYNEQFF.

The chain couples TRBV15 to TRBJ2-1, with D possibly matching TRBD2 (5 bases). The V and J ends lost 6 bases and 5 bases respectively, with 17 bases between them. There are 15 residues in the CDR3. Germline CDR1 reads LNHNV; CDR2 reads YYDKDF (reference sequence). CDR3 bases: TGTGCCACCAGATACCTCCCCCTAGCAAACAATGAGCAGTTCTTC. It specifies CATRYLPLANNEQFF.

This clonotype was counted ten times or more. This chain links TRBV6-2 or TRBV6-3 with TRBJ1-5; a weak D match, TRBD1 (6 bases). The CDR3 contains 16 residues. From germline, CDR1 is MNHEY and CDR2 SVGEGT. Between the trimmed V and J ends, which lost 1 base and 0 bases, there was a span of 10 bases. The CDR3 spells CASSYLGQYSNQPQHF. The CDR3 DNA sequence: TGTGCCAGCAGTTACTTGGGACAATATAGCAATCAGCCCCAGCATTTT.

This clonotype showed up many times. This chain uses TRBV27 with TRBJ2-1, with D possibly being TRBD2 (5 bases). Trimming left V 2 bases short and J 10 bases short, with 21 bases between. In germline, CDR1 is MNHEY, CDR2 SMNVEV (reference sequence). The CDR3 runs 16 residues. The CDR3 protein is CASSLAGVGLAVEQFF. In DNA, the CDR3 is TGTGCCAGCAGTTTAGCGGGCGTCGGCTTAGCAGTCGAGCAGTTCTTC.

This clonotype showed up just a few times. V is TRBV11-2 and J is TRBJ2-5; D may be TRBD1 (6 bases). Trimming removed 4 bases from V and 5 bases from J, with 8 bases in between. This CDR3 region has 12 residues. The germline CDR1 and CDR2 sequences are SGHAT and FQNNGV. CDR3 residues: CASSSQGETQYF. In DNA, the CDR3 is TGTGCCAGCAGCTCTCAGGGGGAGACCCAGTACTTC.

The chain recombines TRBV3-1 with TRBJ2-2; tentatively, D is TRBD2 (6 bases). Per germline, CDR1 LGHDT and CDR2 YNNKEL (reference sequence). This CDR3 is built from 16 residues. V was shortened by 4 bases and J by 3 bases, with 15 bases between the two germline ends. In nucleotides, the CDR3 is TGTGCCAGCAGCCTAACTACTAGCAGAGACACCGGGGAGCTGTTTTTT. Protein sequence: CASSLTTSRDTGELFF.

This clonotype was observed many times. This chain uses TRBV6-1 with TRBJ1-5, with 7 bases fitting TRBD1. Trimming took 5 bases from V and 7 from J; bases not matched to a gene: 8. Germline V CDR1 and CDR2: MNHNS, SASEGT. The CDR3 consists of 14 residues. CDR3 sequence: CASSPGQQWQPQHF. As DNA, the CDR3 is TGTGCCAGCAGTCCGGGACAGCAGTGGCAGCCCCAGCATTTT.

This clonotype came up a few times. The DNA is omitted, as the CDR3 cannot be located on it reliably, and the CDR3 follows TCRdb's listing. This chain links TRBV12-3 or TRBV12-4 with TRBJ2-4; the table's D call TRBD1 went unverified against the DNA. Ends included, the CDR3 has 17 residues. This CDR3 reads CASSLVIGVGQGIPTEF.

The rearrangement joins TRBV30 to TRBJ2-6; the D gene is possibly TRBD1 (5 bases). CDR1 is GTSNPN and CDR2 is SVGIG in the germline V gene (reference sequence). The CDR3 is made up of 14 amino acids. V shed 5 bases and J shed 0 bases, with 8 bases lying between them. In DNA, the CDR3 is TGTGCCTGGGCCAGGGACTCTGGGGCCAACGTCCTGACTTTC. This sequence encodes CAWARDSGANVLTF.

This clonotype was seen ten or more times. The chain joins TRBV4-1 to TRBJ1-1; D gene uncertain. The CDR3 runs to 13 residues. V was pared by 2 bases and J by 1 base, with 5 bases between. Germline CDR1 is MGHRA and CDR2 is YSYEKL. The CDR3: CASSQWANTEAFF. The CDR3 nucleotides read TGCGCCAGCAGCCAATGGGCGAACACTGAAGCTTTCTTT.

The chain couples TRBV5-1 to TRBJ1-6; 7 nucleotides agree with TRBD1. This CDR3 is 17 amino acids long. From germline, CDR1 is SGHRS and CDR2 YFSETQ. With 2 bases clipped from V and 8 bases from J, the junction kept 13 bases outside the gene matches. CDR3 residues: CASSFAGNDRDYSPLHF. The CDR3 nucleotides read TGCGCCAGCAGCTTTGCCGGGAACGACAGGGATTATTCACCCCTCCACTTT.

J is TRBJ2-3 and V is TRBV27; tentative D call: TRBD2 (6 bases). This CDR3 region has 15 residues. The V and J ends lost 6 bases and 3 bases respectively, with 16 bases between them. The germline V gene has CDR1 MNHEY and CDR2 SMNVEV (reference sequence). CDR3 protein: CASSSGWEVTDTQYF. CDR3 DNA: TGTGCCAGCAGCTCAGGGTGGGAGGTGACAGATACGCAGTATTTT.

This rearrangement joins TRBV9 to TRBJ2-7; no clear D gene. The CDR3 is made up of 14 amino acids. CDR1 and CDR2 from the germline V gene are SGDLS and YYNGEE. V shed 4 bases and J shed 0 bases, with 11 bases lying between them. CDR3 nucleotide sequence: TGTGCCAGCAGCCTACGGGCCACCTCCTACGAGCAGTACTTC. It specifies CASSLRATSYEQYF.